The clone carrying this TCR beta chain was picked up one time. Its antigen is currently unknown. This entry is derived from a study of STAT5B mutations in CD4+ large granular lymphocyte leukemia. Sequencing was performed with immunoSEQ multiplex PCR; in TCRdb, only in-frame clones are kept and a portion is missing. Among over 20,000 clones listed, around 81% were seen once. Study observations and caveats: Patient CD4-sorted repertoires looked more clonal than healthy CD4+ repertoires, even without putative leukemic clones. TRBV06-family usage was enriched in top patient clones (8/27) versus controls (2/35).

V trimming: 4 bases; J trimming: 5 bases; junction bases outside the gene matches: 8. Germline loops: CDR1 SGHRS, CDR2 YFSETQ. CDR3 length: 15 residues. The chain combines TRBV5-1 with TRBJ2-5; 10 bases align to TRBD1. Specimen: CD4+ T cells from blood buffy coats. The TCR originated in a human donor in good health. CDR3 nucleotides: TGCGCCAGCAGCCCAGGGACAGGGGTCCGGGAGACCCAGTACTTC. It specifies CASSPGTGVRETQYF. Combining the CDR3 with reference TRBV5-1 and TRBJ2-5 gives the whole variable domain KAGVTQTPRYLIKTRGQQVTLSCSPISGHRSVSWYQQTPGQGLQFLFEYFSETQRNKGNFPGRFSGRQFSNSRSEMNVSTLELGDSALYLCASSPGTGVRETQYFGPGTRLLVL.